The clone carrying this T cell receptor beta chain was seen more than once but under ten times. Its antigen remains unknown. cDNA libraries for TCR beta contained unique molecular identifiers. Once roughly 0.9 to 11 million T cells were used, hundreds of thousands of cDNA molecules resulted. TCRdb fed the PCR reads into MiXCR, producing one record per CDR3 protein. This repertoire shows hundreds of thousands of distinct CDR3 sequences, about 39% found once; its top ten account for about 8%. The source of the sample is a study of post-analysis software for immune sequencing data. Across the study: In terms of disease course, relapsing-remitting, secondary progressive and progressive-relapsing multiple sclerosis were included.

Whole-study findings and limits: Compared with controls, patients showed significantly lower normalized Chao1 diversity. Controls showed lower frequencies than patients for roughly five TRBV segments, and TRBV5-6, TRBV5-1 and TRBV20-1 were among these.

J was trimmed by 5 bases and V by 2 bases; bases with no gene match: 5. Looked up from germline, CDR1 is SGHDT and CDR2 is YYEEEE. The CDR3 covers 14 residues. V is TRBV5-6 and J is TRBJ2-7; 9 bases are shared with TRBD1. The source of this sequence is a girl between 2 and 10 years old with multiple sclerosis. Sequenced input: blood. The DNA of the CDR3 is TGTGCCAGCAGCTTCGGGACAGGGCTCCACGAGCAGTACTTC. Translating it yields CASSFGTGLHEQYF.